The 14 T cell receptor delta chains presented below share a single source sample, sequenced in a study of γδ T cells in repeated Plasmodium falciparum infection. TCRdb reapplied CATT to the multiplex PCR reads. The table has some 51,000 delta-chain clones, roughly 2% seen once. Vgamma9/Vdelta2+ and Vdelta2-negative gammadelta T cells were flow-sorted from PBMC for bulk sequencing. The sequencing sample was made of gamma-delta T cells from blood. These receptors all stem from a pool of human donors (malaria-infected and uninfected, not separated).

Details on this clone: TCRdb assigns this DNA the protein of a much larger clone, which departs from its translation at residue 5; this likely reflects a read error, and the protein shown comes from translating the DNA. The chain couples TRDV1 to TRDJ1, with 8 bases that match TRDD3. TCRdb offers no J gene call, so here the DNA was matched to germline to obtain one. V shed 4 bases, J shed 3 bases, and the junction held 34 bases outside the gene matches. The CDR3 extends over 24 amino acids. The germline V gene encodes CDR1 TSWWSYY and CDR2 QGS. The CDR3 sequence: CALGVRHANVRNYRGILRADKLIF. Written as DNA, the CDR3 is TGTGCTCTTGGGGTCCGACACGCTAATGTTCGAAATTACCGGGGGATATTGCGCGCCGATAAACTCATCTTT.

This clone was found many times. The chain couples TRDV3 to TRDJ1; 12 bases fit TRDD3. J was trimmed by 0 bases and V by 4 bases; bases with no gene match: 15. The CDR3 covers 18 residues. Germline V gene lookup returns CDR1 TVYSNPD and CDR2 GDNSRS (reference sequence). CDR3 protein: CASLVVLGDTLYTDKLIF. The CDR3 coding sequence is TGTGCCTCCCTGGTTGTACTGGGGGATACCCTGTACACCGATAAACTCATCTTT.

The sample holds a few counts of this clone. This DNA translates differently at residue 5 from the TCRdb protein, which is that of a much larger clone; a read error is likely, and the protein shown is the DNA's own translation. The V gene is TRDV1, the J gene TRDJ2, with 8 bases aligning to TRDD3. In the absence of a J gene in TCRdb, the DNA was matched to germline to assign it here. V trimming: 4 bases; J trimming: 5 bases; junction bases outside the gene matches: 30. CDR1 is TSWWSYY and CDR2 is QGS in the germline V gene. The CDR3 sequence is 23 residues long. CDR3 region: CALGGLYVFLRLGIPIRTAQLFF. The CDR3 nucleotides are TGTGCTCTTGGGGGACTATATGTCTTCCTCCGCCTGGGGATACCAATTAGAACAGCACAACTCTTCTTT.

This clone has a handful of counts. TCRdb shows a much larger clone's protein in place of this DNA's translation, and the two differ at residue 10, likely through a read error; the protein shown is translated from the DNA. As DNA, the CDR3 is TGTGCTTATAGGAGTTATCCTTCCTACATGTGGTGGGGATTTAGCAGCGATAAACTCATCTTT. It specifies CAYRSYPSYMWWGFSSDKLIF. The V and J genes are TRAV38-2/DV8 and TRDJ1; 9 bases are shared with TRDD2. TCRdb supplies no J gene; here it was assigned by aligning the nucleotide sequence to germline. This CDR3 has 21 residues. Trimming took 2 bases from V and 4 from J; bases not matched to a gene: 24. Germline V gene data show CDR1 as TSESDYY and CDR2 as QEAYKQQN.

Details on this clone: This DNA translates differently at residue 19 from the TCRdb protein, which is that of a much larger clone; a read error is likely, and the protein shown is the DNA's own translation. No J gene was called, and the V gene is TRDV1; whether TRDD3, the table's D call, matches the DNA was not checked. Germline V CDR1 and CDR2: TSWWSYY, QGS. This CDR3 region has 21 residues. The CDR3 reads CALGKVLLWWGIPFYTDKPIF. The CDR3 coding sequence is TGTGCTCTTGGGAAGGTTCTACTTTGGTGGGGGATCCCTTTCTACACCGATAAACCCATCTTT.

This clone was seen at least ten times. This chain joins TRDV1 and TRDJ1; 13 positions match TRDD3. The J gene, left out of TCRdb, was set here by checking the DNA against germline. The CDR3 is 24 residues long. V trimming: 5 bases; J trimming: 1 base; junction bases outside the gene matches: 28. The germline gives CDR1 TSWWSYY, CDR2 QGS. The CDR3 sequence is CALGNPPSSTWTGGYAMVTDKLIF. The DNA of the CDR3 is TGTGCTCTTGGGAACCCTCCATCTAGTACTTGGACTGGGGGATACGCAATGGTCACCGATAAACTCATCTTT.

This chain joins TRDV2 and TRDJ1; 8 bases agree with TRDD3. No J gene was available from TCRdb, and it was assigned here by a germline match of the DNA. Looked up from germline, CDR1 is GEAIGNYY and CDR2 is EKD. V trimming: 0 bases; J trimming: 0 bases; junction bases outside the gene matches: 11. This CDR3 comprises 18 residues. CDR3 sequence (DNA): TGTGCCTGTGACACCTTCCCGGCTCTGGGGGACAACACCGATAAACTCATCTTT. This codes for CACDTFPALGDNTDKLIF.

On this clone itself: A far bigger clonotype differs at one base, so this is likely a read error. This sample includes further DNA sequences coding for the same CDR3. CDR3 coding DNA: TGTGCTCTTGGGGACCGGCCCTCCTACGGAGTATTTTACTGGGGGCCTTGGGGGTCAGTGTACACCGATAAACTCATCTTT. Protein sequence: CALGDRPSYGVFYWGPWGSVYTDKLIF. The V call is TRDV1, the J call TRDJ1, with 8 positions matching TRDD3. The J gene, left out of TCRdb, was set here by checking the DNA against germline. Germline CDR1 TSWWSYY, CDR2 QGS. The J segment lost 0 bases and the V segment lost 3 bases, leaving 39 bases of the junction unmatched. The CDR3 extends over 27 amino acids.

As to this clone: The protein TCRdb gives is from a much larger clone and does not agree with this DNA's translation at residue 23, likely a read error; the protein shown here comes from the DNA. This chain connects TRDV1 to TRDJ1, with D possibly being TRDD2 (8 bases). In the absence of a J gene in TCRdb, the DNA was matched to germline to assign it here. Trimming pared 0 bases from V and 2 bases from J, leaving 52 bases between. This CDR3 has 29 amino acids. Germline CDR1 reads TSWWSYY; CDR2 reads QGS. CDR3 sequence: CALGELDTYSSYKWIYWGSRTKRTDKLIF. The CDR3 coding sequence is TGTGCTCTTGGGGAACTTGACACCTACTCTTCCTACAAGTGGATTTACTGGGGATCCCGTACAAAAAGAACCGATAAACTCATCTTT.

Ten or more counts support this clone. TCRdb's protein for this DNA is that of a much larger clone and differs from the translation at residue 10, likely a read error; the protein shown is the DNA translation. V gene TRDV3 combines with J gene TRDJ1, with 11 nucleotides matching TRDD3. This CDR3 is built from 14 residues. The ends lost 4 bases at V and 8 bases at J; junction bases unmatched: 12. The germline CDR1 and CDR2 sequences are TVYSNPD and GDNSRS (reference sequence). The CDR3 loop is CASYYWGIGQKLIF. CDR3 sequence (DNA): TGTGCCTCCTATTACTGGGGGATAGGGCAAAAACTCATCTTT.

Turning to this clone: This DNA translates differently at residue 8 from the TCRdb protein, which is that of a much larger clone; a read error is likely, and the protein shown is the DNA's own translation. This sequence joins TRDV1 and TRDJ1, with 11 bases lining up with TRDD3. The J gene was missing in TCRdb and was found by matching the end of the DNA to germline. This CDR3 region has 22 residues. Germline values: CDR1 TSWWSYY, CDR2 QGS. J was trimmed by 0 bases and V by 9 bases; bases with no gene match: 27. As DNA, the CDR3 is TGTGCTCTCAGTAAGTACCGCGACTGGGGGATAACTTTGGGATTGTACACCGATAAACTCATCTTT. Its protein is CALSKYRDWGITLGLYTDKLIF.

Notes on this clone: TCRdb's listed protein matches a much larger clone and diverges from this DNA's translation at residues 4 and 13, likely through a read error; the protein shown comes from the DNA. The V and J genes are TRDV3 and TRDJ1; 8 positions agree with TRDD3. V lost 4 bases and J lost 1; bases outside the gene matches: 23. Germline CDR1 reads TVYSNPD; CDR2 reads GDNSRS (reference sequence). The CDR3 spans 19 residues. The CDR3 DNA is TGTGCCTCCTGTCTTCCTCCACACGGGGATACTGGGTTCACCGATAAACTCATCTTT. Protein sequence: CASCLPPHGDTGFTDKLIF.

About this clone itself: This likely traces to a read error, being one base from a far larger clone. The sample holds other DNA sequences that translate to the same CDR3. The V gene is listed as TRDV2; no J gene was called; the table calls TRDD3, which could not be checked here. This CDR3 contains 18 residues. The germline gives CDR1 GEAIGNYY, CDR2 EKD. CDR3 bases: TGTGCCTGTGACACCGTCGACGGGATTAAACGGTACACCGATAAACTAATCTTT. It encodes CACDTVDGIKRYTDKLIF.

This clone was counted ten times or more. A read error likely explains this, since a far larger clone differs by one base. Other DNA sequences in this specimen translate into the identical CDR3. The V gene call is TRDV1, and the J gene call is absent; TRDD3, the table's D call, was not compared with the DNA. This CDR3 has 18 amino acids. CDR1 is TSWWSYY, CDR2 QGS, per germline. In DNA form, the CDR3 reads TGTGCTCTTGGGGAGGCTGGGGGATACATCGTGGAGACCGATAAACTCATCTTC. It encodes CALGEAGGYIVETDKLIF.